The 11 T cell receptor beta chains reported below all come from one sample, sequenced in a study of cytomegalovirus exposure and HLA in healthy donors. Produced via immunoSEQ multiplex PCR; TCRdb's table is partial and in-frame only. The data hold nearly 80,000 clones, with 93% observed a single time. Sequencing used PBMCs. The receptors derive from a woman in her 30s in good health and CMV-seronegative.

The CDR3 loop is CASSHIAERAERYTF. CDR3 sequence (DNA): TGTGCCAGCAGCCACATAGCGGAACGGGCTGAGCGCTACACCTTC. V is TRBV14 and J is TRBJ1-2; D ambiguous. CDR3 size: 15 residues. The germline CDR1 and CDR2 sequences are SGHDN and FVKESK. Deletions cut 3 bases from V and 9 bases from J, with 20 bases between.

The rearrangement links TRBV5-1 to TRBJ1-1; a possible D gene is TRBD1 (5 bases). The V gene lost 4 bases and the J gene lost 0 bases, with 19 bases spanning the gap. Per the germline V gene, CDR1 is SGHRS and CDR2 is YFSETQ. This CDR3 has 17 residues. CDR3 loop: CASSRPAADSLNTEAFF. CDR3 nucleotides: TGCGCCAGCAGCCGGCCGGCGGCCGACAGCCTGAACACTGAAGCTTTCTTT.

The chain links TRBV12-5 to TRBJ2-1; 16 positions match TRBD2. There are 20 residues in the CDR3. The junction had 9 bases not matched to a gene; V was cut back by 0 bases and J by 4 bases. The germline V gene has CDR1 LGHNT and CDR2 FRNRAP. CDR3: CASGLVLGGLAGGRYNEQFF. As DNA, the CDR3 is TGTGCTAGTGGTTTGGTATTGGGGGGACTAGCGGGAGGGCGTTACAATGAGCAGTTCTTC.

The rearrangement links TRBV7-9 to TRBJ1-1; D might be TRBD1 (5 bases). The CDR3 has 13 amino acids. CDR1 and CDR2 (germline): SEHNR, FQNEAQ (reference sequence). V was clipped by 5 bases and J by 8 bases, with 15 bases between them. The CDR3 sequence: CASSRRDQGEAFF. The DNA for the CDR3 is TGTGCCAGCAGCCGAAGAGATCAGGGAGAAGCTTTCTTT.

The chain is built from TRBV5-1 and TRBJ2-2; a possible D gene is TRBD2 (5 bases). Trimming removed 0 bases at V and 5 bases at J, with 14 bases between. This CDR3 is 16 amino acids long. Germline V gives CDR1 SGHRS, CDR2 YFSETQ. CDR3 sequence reads: CASSLVLGVRTGELFF. CDR3 in DNA: TGCGCCAGCAGCTTGGTCCTGGGAGTGAGGACCGGGGAGCTGTTTTTT.

The chain carries TRBV29-1 and TRBJ2-1, with a possible D match to TRBD2 (6 bases). V gave up 4 bases and J gave up 7 bases, with 11 bases separating them. The CDR3 is 12 residues long. Germline V lookup: CDR1 SQVTM, CDR2 ANQGSEA. In DNA, the CDR3 is TGCAGCGTTGCGACTAGTTGGAATGAGCAGTTCTTC. Its protein product is CSVATSWNEQFF.

The V call is TRBV28, the J call TRBJ2-7; possible D gene TRBD2, 6 bases. CDR3 size: 13 residues. CDR1 is MDHEN and CDR2 is SYDVKM in the germline V gene. Between the trimmed V and J ends, which lost 7 bases and 0 bases, there was a span of 10 bases. DNA of the CDR3: TGTGCCAGCAAGCGGGCCAGCTCCTACGAGCAGTACTTC. Translation: CASKRASSYEQYF. Filled out from reference TRBV28 and TRBJ2-7, the complete variable domain reads DVKVTQSSRYLVKRTGEKVFLECVQDMDHENMFWYRQDPGLGLRLIYFSYDVKMKEKGDIPEGYSVSREKKERFSLILESASTNQTSMYLCASKRASSYEQYFGPGTRLTVT.

This chain uses TRBV11-3 with TRBJ1-1, with D tentatively TRBD1 (5 bases). V lost 3 bases, J lost 4 bases, and 9 bases lay in between. The germline V gene has CDR1 SGHNT and CDR2 YENEEA. The CDR3 consists of 13 residues. The chain's CDR3 is CASSFGGGTEAFF. The CDR3 bases are TGTGCCAGCAGCTTTGGCGGGGGCACTGAAGCTTTCTTT.

The chain combines TRBV30 with TRBJ1-6; a weak D match, TRBD1 (6 bases). V was shortened by 1 base and J by 10 bases, with 14 bases between the two germline ends. Looked up from germline, CDR1 is GTSNPN and CDR2 is SVGIG (reference sequence). There are 14 residues in the CDR3. CDR3 loop: CAWSGGGLGSPLHF. In nucleotides, the CDR3 is TGTGCCTGGAGTGGGGGGGGCCTTGGGTCACCCCTCCACTTT.

This chain uses TRBV5-1 with TRBJ2-1; 9 positions match TRBD1. Germline V gives CDR1 SGHRS, CDR2 YFSETQ. V dropped 4 bases and J dropped 1; count of bases not matched to a gene: 3. This CDR3 region has 15 residues. CDR3 coding DNA: TGCGCCAGCAGCGCCGGACAGGGGTCCTACAATGAGCAGTTCTTC. Translation: CASSAGQGSYNEQFF.

This clone was seen a single time. The chain employs TRBV5-1 and TRBJ2-1, with 7 positions matching TRBD2. Germline lookup yields CDR1 SGHRS and CDR2 YFSETQ. This CDR3 contains 15 residues. V lost 0 bases and J lost 7; bases outside the gene matches: 7. The CDR3 region is CASSLGLAFLNEQFF. CDR3 DNA sequence: TGCGCCAGCAGCTTGGGACTAGCCTTCCTAAATGAGCAGTTCTTC.